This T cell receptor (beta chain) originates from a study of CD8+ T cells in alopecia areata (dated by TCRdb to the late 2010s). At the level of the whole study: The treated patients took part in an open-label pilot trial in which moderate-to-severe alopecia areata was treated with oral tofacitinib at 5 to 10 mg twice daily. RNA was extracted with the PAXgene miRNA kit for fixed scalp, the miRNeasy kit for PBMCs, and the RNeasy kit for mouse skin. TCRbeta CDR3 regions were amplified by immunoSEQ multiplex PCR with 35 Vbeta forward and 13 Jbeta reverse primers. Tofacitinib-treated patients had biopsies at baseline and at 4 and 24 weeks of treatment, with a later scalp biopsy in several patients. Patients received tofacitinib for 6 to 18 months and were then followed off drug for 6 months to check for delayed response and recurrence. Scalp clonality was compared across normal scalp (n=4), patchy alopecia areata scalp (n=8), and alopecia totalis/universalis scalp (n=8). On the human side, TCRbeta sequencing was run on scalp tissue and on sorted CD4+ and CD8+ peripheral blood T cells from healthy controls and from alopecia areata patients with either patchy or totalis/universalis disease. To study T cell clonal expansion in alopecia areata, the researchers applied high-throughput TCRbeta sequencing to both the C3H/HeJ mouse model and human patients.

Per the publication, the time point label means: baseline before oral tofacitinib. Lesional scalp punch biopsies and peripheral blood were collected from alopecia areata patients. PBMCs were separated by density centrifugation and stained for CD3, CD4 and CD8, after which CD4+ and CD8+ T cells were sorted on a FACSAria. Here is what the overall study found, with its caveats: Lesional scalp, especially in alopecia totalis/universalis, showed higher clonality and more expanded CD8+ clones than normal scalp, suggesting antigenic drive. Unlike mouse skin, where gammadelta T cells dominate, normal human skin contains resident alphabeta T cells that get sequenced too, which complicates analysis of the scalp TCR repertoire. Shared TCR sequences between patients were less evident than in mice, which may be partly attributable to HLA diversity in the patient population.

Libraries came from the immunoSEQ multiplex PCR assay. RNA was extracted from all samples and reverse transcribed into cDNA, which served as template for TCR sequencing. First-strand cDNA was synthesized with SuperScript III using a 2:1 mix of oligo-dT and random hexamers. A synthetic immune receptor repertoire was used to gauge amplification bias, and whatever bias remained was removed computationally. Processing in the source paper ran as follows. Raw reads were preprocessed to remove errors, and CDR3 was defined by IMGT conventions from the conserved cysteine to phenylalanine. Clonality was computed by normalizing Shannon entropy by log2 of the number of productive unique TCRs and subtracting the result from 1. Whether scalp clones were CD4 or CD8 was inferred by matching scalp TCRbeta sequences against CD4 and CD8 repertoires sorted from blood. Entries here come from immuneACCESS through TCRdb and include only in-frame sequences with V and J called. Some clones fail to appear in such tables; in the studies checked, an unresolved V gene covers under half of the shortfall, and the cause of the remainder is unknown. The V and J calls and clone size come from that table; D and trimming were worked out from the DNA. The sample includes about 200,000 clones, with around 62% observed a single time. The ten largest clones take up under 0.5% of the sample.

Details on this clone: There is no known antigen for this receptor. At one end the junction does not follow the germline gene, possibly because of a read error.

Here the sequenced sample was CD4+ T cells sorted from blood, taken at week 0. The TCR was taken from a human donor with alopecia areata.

The DNA is TGTGCCTGGAGCCGACAGGACCTGAACTTC. It encodes CAWSRQDLNF. Here the chain combines TRBV30 and TRBJ1-2, and the D gene may be TRBD1, 6 bases matching. The CDR3 contains 10 residues, cysteine and phenylalanine counted. The read is trimmed to its CDR3 DNA, 30 bases read in frame from base 1. The germline V gene (reference sequence) supplies CDR1 GTSNPN and CDR2 SVGIG.